Listed below are T cell receptor beta chains from one sample, sequenced in a study of graft-versus-host responses after intestinal transplantation. These receptors lack a known antigen. Here immunoSEQ multiplex PCR was the method, and the copy in TCRdb shows in-frame clones only, minus some. Of roughly 100,000 clones listed, 87% were seen once; the top ten hold around 0.9%. The source material was unstimulated CD4+ T cells sorted from spleen or lymph node cells, sampled before intestinal transplant. The receptors were sampled from a human donor who received an intestinal transplant. Each CDR3 is given with its conserved first and last residue. Fields, in order: D gene, J gene, V gene, clone size, CDR3 protein, CDR3 DNA. The D gene is left open where the match is weak. Expanded clones get a size class; other rows say once, few or many, or leave the size out.

>TRBD1|TRBJ1-4|TRBV7-3|-
CASSYQDRGNEKLFF
TGTGCCAGCAGCTACCAGGACAGGGGGAATGAAAAACTGTTTTTT
>TRBD1|TRBJ2-1|TRBV6-5|-
CASSYSIGDSLEQFF
TGTGCCAGCAGTTACTCGATAGGGGACAGCCTTGAGCAGTTCTTC
>-|TRBJ2-7|TRBV6-5|-
CASSYGRGRGEQYF
TGTGCCAGCAGTTACGGTCGGGGTAGGGGCGAGCAGTACTTC
>-|TRBJ1-1|TRBV7-6|few
CASSLSLRTEAFF
TGTGCCAGCAGCTTGAGCCTTCGAACTGAAGCTTTCTTT
>TRBD2|TRBJ2-7|TRBV6-5|-
CASSVAGGFYEQYF
TGTGCCAGCAGCGTAGCGGGAGGGTTCTACGAGCAGTACTTC
>-|TRBJ2-1|TRBV7-2|-
CASSLDLQPYNEQFF
TGTGCCAGCAGCTTAGATCTTCAGCCTTACAATGAGCAGTTCTTC
>-|TRBJ1-2|TRBV6-1|-
CASSEGAGYTF
TGTGCCAGCAGTGAAGGGGCTGGCTACACCTTC
>-|TRBJ2-7|TRBV4-1|once
CASSQAQGSYNEQYF
TGCGCCAGCAGCCAAGCGCAGGGCTCTTATAACGAGCAGTACTTC
>-|TRBJ2-2|TRBV11-3|once
CASSLRGANTGELFF
TGTGCCAGCAGCTTAAGGGGAGCGAACACCGGGGAGCTGTTTTTT
>TRBD1|TRBJ2-7|TRBV28|-
CASSGGGQGREQYF
TGTGCCAGCAGTGGGGGGGGACAGGGCCGCGAGCAGTACTTC
>TRBD2|TRBJ2-4|TRBV4-1|-
CASSQMGTSKNIQYF
TGCGCCAGCAGCCAAATGGGGACTAGTAAAAACATTCAGTACTTC
>-|TRBJ1-6|TRBV11-2|-
CASSLRGSNSPLHF
TGTGCCAGCAGCTTAAGGGGCAGCAATTCACCCCTCCACTTT
>-|TRBJ1-3|TRBV7-6|-
CASSITGNTIYF
TGTGCCAGCAGCATAACTGGAAACACCATATATTTT
>-|TRBJ1-1|TRBV2|-
CASSAGNTEAFF
TGTGCCAGCAGTGCAGGGAACACTGAAGCTTTCTTT
>TRBD1|TRBJ1-2|TRBV6-1|-
CASRSGTGDYGYTF
TGTGCCAGCAGGTCCGGGACAGGGGACTATGGCTACACCTTC
>-|TRBJ2-1|TRBV5-1|-
CASSLNLGNEQFF
TGCGCCAGCAGCCTGAACTTAGGGAATGAGCAGTTCTTC
>-|TRBJ2-6|TRBV7-6|-
CASSLSNRLSSGANVLTF
TGTGCCAGCAGCTTAAGCAACAGGCTGAGCTCTGGGGCCAACGTCCTGACTTTC